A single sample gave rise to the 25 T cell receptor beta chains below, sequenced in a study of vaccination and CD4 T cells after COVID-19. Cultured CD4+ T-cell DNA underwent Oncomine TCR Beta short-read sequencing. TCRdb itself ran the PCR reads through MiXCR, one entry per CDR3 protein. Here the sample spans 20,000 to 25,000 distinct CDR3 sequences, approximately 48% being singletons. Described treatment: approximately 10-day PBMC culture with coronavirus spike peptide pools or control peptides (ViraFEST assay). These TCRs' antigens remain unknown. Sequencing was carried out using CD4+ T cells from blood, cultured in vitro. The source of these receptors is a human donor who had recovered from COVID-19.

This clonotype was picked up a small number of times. CDR3 region: CATSRETDTQYF. CDR3 DNA: TGTGCCACCAGCAGAGAAACGGATACGCAGTATTTT. The rearrangement uses TRBV15 and TRBJ2-3; D uncertain. The germline CDR1 and CDR2 sequences are LNHNV and YYDKDF (reference sequence). The CDR3 totals 12 residues. Trimming removed 0 bases at V and 6 bases at J, with 4 bases between.

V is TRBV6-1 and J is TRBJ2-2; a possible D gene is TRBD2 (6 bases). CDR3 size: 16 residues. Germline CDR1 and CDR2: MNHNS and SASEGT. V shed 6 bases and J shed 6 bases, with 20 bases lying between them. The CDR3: CASRNQLASSSGELFF. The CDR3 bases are TGTGCCAGCAGGAATCAACTAGCATCATCGTCCGGGGAGCTGTTTTTT.

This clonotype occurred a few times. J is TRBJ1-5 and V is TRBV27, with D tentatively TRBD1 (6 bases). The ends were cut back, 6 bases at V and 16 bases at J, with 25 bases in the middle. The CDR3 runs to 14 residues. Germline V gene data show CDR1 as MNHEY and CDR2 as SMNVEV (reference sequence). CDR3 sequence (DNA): TGTGCCAGCAGGGCCCCCGGGTTAGAGAGGGGGTACCATTTT. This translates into CASRAPGLERGYHF.

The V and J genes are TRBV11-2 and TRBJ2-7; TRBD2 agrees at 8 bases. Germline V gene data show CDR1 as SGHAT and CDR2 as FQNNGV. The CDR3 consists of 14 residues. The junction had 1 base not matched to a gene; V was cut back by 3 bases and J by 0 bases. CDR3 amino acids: CASSFSGNSYEQYF. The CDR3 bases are TGTGCCAGCAGCTTTAGCGGGAACTCCTACGAGCAGTACTTC.

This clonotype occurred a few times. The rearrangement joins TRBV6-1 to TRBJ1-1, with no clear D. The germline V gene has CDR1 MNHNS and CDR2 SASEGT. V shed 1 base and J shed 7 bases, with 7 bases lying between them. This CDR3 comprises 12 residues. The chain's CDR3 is CASSEVGGEAFF. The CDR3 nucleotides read TGTGCCAGCAGTGAAGTGGGCGGTGAAGCTTTCTTT.

CDR3 region: CASSFTGDNQPQHF. The CDR3 DNA reads TGTGCCAGCAGCTTCACAGGGGACAATCAGCCCCAGCATTTT. The chain employs TRBV12-3 or TRBV12-4 and TRBJ1-5; 7 nucleotides agree with TRBD1. J gave up 3 bases and V 6 bases, and 5 bases lay outside the gene matches. The CDR3 extends over 14 amino acids.

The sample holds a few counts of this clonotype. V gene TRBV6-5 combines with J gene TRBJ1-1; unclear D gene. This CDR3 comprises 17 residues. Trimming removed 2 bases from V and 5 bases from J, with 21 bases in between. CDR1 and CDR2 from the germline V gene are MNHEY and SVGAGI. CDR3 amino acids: CASSYAVALPRGTEAFF. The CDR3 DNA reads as TGTGCCAGCAGTTACGCCGTAGCCTTACCCCGAGGGACTGAAGCTTTCTTT.

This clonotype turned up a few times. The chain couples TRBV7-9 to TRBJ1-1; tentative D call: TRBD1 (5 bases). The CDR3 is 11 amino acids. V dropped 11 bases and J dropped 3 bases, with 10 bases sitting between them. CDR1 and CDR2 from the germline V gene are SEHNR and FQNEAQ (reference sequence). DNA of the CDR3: TGTGCCTCAGGGTTTTACACTGAAGCTTTCTTT. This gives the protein CASGFYTEAFF.

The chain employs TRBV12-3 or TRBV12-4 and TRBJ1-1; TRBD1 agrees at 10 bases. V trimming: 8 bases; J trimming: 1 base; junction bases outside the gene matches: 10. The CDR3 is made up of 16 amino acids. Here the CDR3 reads CASLGRDRGPNTEAFF. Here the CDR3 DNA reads TGTGCCAGCCTCGGTCGGGACAGGGGACCGAACACTGAAGCTTTCTTT.

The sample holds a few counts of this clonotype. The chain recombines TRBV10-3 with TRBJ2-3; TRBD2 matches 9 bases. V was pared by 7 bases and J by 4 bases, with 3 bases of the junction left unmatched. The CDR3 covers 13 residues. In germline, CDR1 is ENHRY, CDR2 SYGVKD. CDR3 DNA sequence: TGTGCCATCAAGGCGGGAGGGCCAGATACGCAGTATTTT. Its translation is CAIKAGGPDTQYF.

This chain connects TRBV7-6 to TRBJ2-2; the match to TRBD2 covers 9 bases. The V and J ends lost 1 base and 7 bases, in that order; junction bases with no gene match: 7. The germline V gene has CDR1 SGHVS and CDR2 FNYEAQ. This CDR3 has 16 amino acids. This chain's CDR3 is CASSLEGGRAHGELFF. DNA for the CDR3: TGTGCCAGCAGCTTAGAGGGCGGGAGGGCCCACGGGGAGCTGTTTTTT.

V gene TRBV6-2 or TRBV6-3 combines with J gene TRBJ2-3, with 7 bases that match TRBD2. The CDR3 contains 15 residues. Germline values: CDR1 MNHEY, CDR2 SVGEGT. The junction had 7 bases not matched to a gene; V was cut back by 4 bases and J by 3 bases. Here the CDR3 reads CASSSAGVGTDTQYF. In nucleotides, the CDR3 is TGTGCCAGCAGTTCGGCGGGAGTAGGGACAGATACGCAGTATTTT.

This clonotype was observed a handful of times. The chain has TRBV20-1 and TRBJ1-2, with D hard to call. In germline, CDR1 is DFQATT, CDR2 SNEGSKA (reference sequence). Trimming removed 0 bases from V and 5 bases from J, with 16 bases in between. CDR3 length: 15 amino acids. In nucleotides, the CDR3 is TGCAGTGCTAGAGATATTAACGGCCCGGGGTATGGCTACACCTTC. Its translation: CSARDINGPGYGYTF.

CDR3 coding DNA: TGTGCCAGCAGCCCCCAAAATAACTATGGCTACACCTTC. This translates into CASSPQNNYGYTF. V is TRBV12-3 or TRBV12-4 and J is TRBJ1-2; D not resolved. CDR3 length: 13 residues. V was cut by 6 bases and J by 1 base, with 9 bases left in between.

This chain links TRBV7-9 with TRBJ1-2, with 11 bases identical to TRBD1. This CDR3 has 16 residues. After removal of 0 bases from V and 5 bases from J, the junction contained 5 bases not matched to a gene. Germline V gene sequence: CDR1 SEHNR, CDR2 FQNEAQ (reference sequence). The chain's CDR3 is CASSLAGQGVLYGYTF. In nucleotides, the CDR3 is TGTGCCAGCAGCTTAGCGGGACAGGGGGTATTGTATGGCTACACCTTC.

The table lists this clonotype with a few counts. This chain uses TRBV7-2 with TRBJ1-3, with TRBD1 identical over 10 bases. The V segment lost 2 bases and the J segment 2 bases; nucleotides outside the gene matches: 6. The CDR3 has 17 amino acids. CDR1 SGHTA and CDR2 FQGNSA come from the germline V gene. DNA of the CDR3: TGTGCCAGCAGCTTAATTCCCGGGACAGGGGCTGGAAACACCATATATTTT. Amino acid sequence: CASSLIPGTGAGNTIYF.

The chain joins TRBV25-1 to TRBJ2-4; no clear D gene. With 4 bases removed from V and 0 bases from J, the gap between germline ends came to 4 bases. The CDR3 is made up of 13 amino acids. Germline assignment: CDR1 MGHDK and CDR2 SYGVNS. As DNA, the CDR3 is TGTGCCAGCAGTGGACTAGCCAAAAACATTCAGTACTTC. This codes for CASSGLAKNIQYF.

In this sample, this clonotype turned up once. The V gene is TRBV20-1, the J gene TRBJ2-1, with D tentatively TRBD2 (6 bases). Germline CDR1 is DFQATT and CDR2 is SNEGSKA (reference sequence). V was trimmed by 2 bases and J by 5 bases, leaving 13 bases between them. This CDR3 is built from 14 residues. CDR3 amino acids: CSARRGGPNNEQFF. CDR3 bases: TGCAGTGCTAGAAGAGGAGGGCCGAACAATGAGCAGTTCTTC.

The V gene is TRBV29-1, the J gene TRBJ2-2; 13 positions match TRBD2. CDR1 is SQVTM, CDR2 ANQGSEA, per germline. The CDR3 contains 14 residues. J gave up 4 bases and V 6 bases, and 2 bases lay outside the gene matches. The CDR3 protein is CSVRLAGGTGELFF. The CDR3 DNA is TGCAGCGTCCGACTAGCGGGAGGCACCGGGGAGCTGTTTTTT.

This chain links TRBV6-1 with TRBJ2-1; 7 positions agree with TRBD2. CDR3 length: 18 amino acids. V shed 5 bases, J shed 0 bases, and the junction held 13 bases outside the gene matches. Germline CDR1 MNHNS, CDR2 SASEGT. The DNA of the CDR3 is TGTGCCAGCAGTATTACTTCTACTAGCGACAGCTCCTACAATGAGCAGTTCTTC. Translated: CASSITSTSDSSYNEQFF.

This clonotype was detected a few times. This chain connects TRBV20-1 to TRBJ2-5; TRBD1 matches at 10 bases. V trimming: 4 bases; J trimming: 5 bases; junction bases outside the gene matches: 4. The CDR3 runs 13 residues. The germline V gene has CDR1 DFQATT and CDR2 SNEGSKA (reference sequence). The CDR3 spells CSATTGGEETQYF. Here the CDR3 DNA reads TGCAGTGCTACGACAGGGGGCGAGGAGACCCAGTACTTC.

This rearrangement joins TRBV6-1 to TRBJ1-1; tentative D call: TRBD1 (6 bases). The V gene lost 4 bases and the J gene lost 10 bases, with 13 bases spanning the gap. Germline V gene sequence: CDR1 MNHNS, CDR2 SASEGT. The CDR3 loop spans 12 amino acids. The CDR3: CASSGGGIRAFF. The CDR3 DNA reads TGTGCCAGCAGTGGAGGGGGGATTCGAGCTTTCTTT.

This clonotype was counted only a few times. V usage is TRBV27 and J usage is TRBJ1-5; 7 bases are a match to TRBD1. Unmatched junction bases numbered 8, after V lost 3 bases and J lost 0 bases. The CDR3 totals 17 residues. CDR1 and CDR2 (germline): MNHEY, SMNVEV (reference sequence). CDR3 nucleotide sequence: TGTGCCAGCAGTTTGGCAGGGGGTTTCCTTAGCAATCAGCCCCAGCATTTT. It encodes CASSLAGGFLSNQPQHF.

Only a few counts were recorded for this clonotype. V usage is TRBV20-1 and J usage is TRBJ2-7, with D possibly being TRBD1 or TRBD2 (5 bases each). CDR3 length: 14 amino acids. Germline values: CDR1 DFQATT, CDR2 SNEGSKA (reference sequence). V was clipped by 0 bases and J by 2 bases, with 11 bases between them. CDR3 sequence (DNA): TGCAGTGCTAGAGATACGCAGGGACCCTACGAGCAGTACTTC. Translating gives CSARDTQGPYEQYF.

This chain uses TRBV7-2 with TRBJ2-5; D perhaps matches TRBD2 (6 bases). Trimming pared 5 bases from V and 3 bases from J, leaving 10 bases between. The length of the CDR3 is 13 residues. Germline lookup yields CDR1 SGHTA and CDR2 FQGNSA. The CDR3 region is CASSPEREETQYF. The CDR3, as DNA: TGTGCCAGCAGCCCCGAGCGGGAAGAGACCCAGTACTTC. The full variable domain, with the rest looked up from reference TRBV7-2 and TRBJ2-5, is GAGVSQSPSNKVTEKGKDVELRCDPISGHTALYWYRQSLGQGLEFLIYFQGNSAPDKSGLPSDRFSAERTGGSVSTLTIQRTQQEDSAVYLCASSPEREETQYFGPGTRLLVL.